The 6 T cell receptor beta chains in this list originate from one sample, sequenced in a study of PD-L1 blockade in urothelial cancer. Indicated time point: pretreatment peripheral blood. Clones were sequenced by immunoSEQ multiplex PCR, and TCRdb holds only the in-frame ones, with some missing. The sample lists about 55,000 clones; approximately 84% were seen once. This specimen consisted of PBMCs, obtained around atezolizumab (anti-PD-L1) treatment. The receptors stem from a man over 45 with urothelial cancer.

The chain is built from TRBV5-8 and TRBJ2-2; 12 bases align to TRBD2. Trimming took 4 bases from V and 1 from J; bases not matched to a gene: 14. Germline V gene lookup returns CDR1 SGHTS and CDR2 YDEGEE. The CDR3 runs to 20 residues. The CDR3 loop is CASSILPSGRAYKNTGELFF. The CDR3 DNA reads TGTGCCAGCAGCATCCTCCCTAGCGGGAGGGCCTATAAGAACACCGGGGAGCTGTTTTTT.

V usage is TRBV5-4 and J usage is TRBJ2-7; D may be TRBD2 (6 bases). CDR3 length: 14 amino acids. V shed 0 bases and J shed 5 bases, with 12 bases lying between them. Germline loops: CDR1 SGHNT, CDR2 YYREEE (reference sequence). CDR3: CASSLDEWEDEQYF. CDR3 DNA sequence: TGTGCCAGCAGCTTGGACGAATGGGAGGACGAGCAGTACTTC.

This rearrangement joins TRBV7-6 to TRBJ2-5; D might be TRBD2 (6 bases). The germline gives CDR1 SGHVS, CDR2 FNYEAQ. The CDR3 covers 16 residues. V was pared by 5 bases and J by 2 bases, with 18 bases between. Written as DNA, the CDR3 is TGTGCCAGCAGCCTCGATTTAGGAGGGTGGCAAGAGACCCAGTACTTC. The encoded protein is CASSLDLGGWQETQYF. Full variable domain (missing parts from reference TRBV7-6 and TRBJ2-5): GAGVSQSPRYKVTKRGQDVALRCDPISGHVSLYWYRQALGQGPEFLTYFNYEAQQDKSGLPNDRFSAERPEGSISTLTIQRTEQRDSAMYRCASSLDLGGWQETQYFGPGTRLLVL.

On this clone itself: One end of the junction varies from germline; a read error may be responsible. The sample has other DNA sequences that encode this CDR3 too. The V and J genes are TRBV2 and TRBJ1-2; 7 bases map to TRBD1. This CDR3 is built from 15 residues. Germline CDR1 is SNHLY and CDR2 is FYNNEI. DNA of the CDR3: TGTGCCAGCAGTGGGGTTGACAGGGCGGTAAATGGCTACACCTTT. Amino acid sequence: CASSGVDRAVNGYTF.

The chain has TRBV19 and TRBJ2-1; D uncertain. V lost 5 bases and J lost 2, with 13 bases in between. This CDR3 contains 15 residues. Germline V gene data show CDR1 as LNHDA and CDR2 as SQIVND (reference sequence). The CDR3 protein is CASSPGLQPYNEQFF. DNA for the CDR3: TGTGCCAGTAGTCCCGGTCTGCAACCCTACAATGAGCAGTTCTTC.

V and J are TRBV4-2 and TRBJ1-1; unclear D gene. V shed 4 bases and J shed 2 bases, with 5 bases lying between them. The germline V gene has CDR1 LGHNA and CDR2 YNFKEQ. The CDR3 is 12 amino acids. CDR3 residues: CASSLSNTEAFF. The CDR3 nucleotides read TGTGCCAGCAGCCTATCCAACACTGAAGCTTTCTTT.